This TCR beta chain was retrieved from a study of T cells expressing NK-cell markers. Notes on the study in general: Researchers report these clonotypes also headed the CD3+CD56-NKG2C+ fraction in a handful of donors.

TCRdb reprocessed the 5' RACE reads, keeping one entry per CDR3 protein, no DNA. Recorded for this sample: about 260,000 distinct CDR3 sequences. Germline CDR1 is SGHVS and CDR2 is FQNEAQ. The CDR3 extends over 17 amino acids. A note on this clonotype: The target antigen is unknown.

Sequenced material: blood T cells: a sorted CD56 or NKG2C T cell subset, CD4+ or CD8+ T cells, or bulk PBMC T cells (not recorded which). The rearrangement uses TRBV7-8 and TRBJ2-1; TCRdb outputs TRBD1, but without DNA this stays unchecked. The receptor's source is a man in his late teens or twenties in good health. The CDR3 is CASSLWGSGSSYNEQFF.